The 19 T cell receptor beta chains listed next were all sequenced from one sample in a study of blood T cell repertoires in COVID-19. Assay used: immunoSEQ multiplex PCR; TCRdb lists only in-frame clones, some missing. This table has about 140,000 clones, 80% to 85% appearing once. Sequencing was carried out using peripheral blood. The origin of the receptors is a man under 40 with COVID-19, enrolled during active disease.

This chain uses TRBV19 with TRBJ2-1; no clear D. The CDR3 extends over 16 amino acids. V was shortened by 3 bases and J by 3 bases, with 15 bases between the two germline ends. The V gene's germline CDR1 is LNHDA and CDR2 SQIVND (reference sequence). Here the CDR3 reads CASSIGQLRYYNEQFF. In DNA, the CDR3 is TGTGCCAGTAGTATTGGCCAACTAAGGTACTACAATGAGCAGTTCTTC.

The rearrangement uses TRBV18 and TRBJ2-1; 8 bases map to TRBD2. CDR1 KGHSH and CDR2 LQKENI come from the germline V gene. After removal of 1 base from V and 7 bases from J, the junction contained 15 bases not matched to a gene. This CDR3 is 18 amino acids long. CDR3 DNA: TGTGCCAGCTCACCACTTTACGGGAGGGTTGTATCGGGGAATGAGCAGTTCTTC. Its protein is CASSPLYGRVVSGNEQFF.

The chain uses TRBV18 and TRBJ2-1, with D possibly TRBD2 on 6 matching bases. CDR1 is KGHSH, CDR2 LQKENI, per germline. V lost 3 bases to trimming and J lost 1 base, with 13 bases between them. The CDR3 length is 16 residues. CDR3 amino acids: CASSPGGGRSYNEQFF. The CDR3 nucleotides read TGTGCCAGCTCACCGGGTGGGGGGAGATCCTACAATGAGCAGTTCTTC.

This chain connects TRBV2 to TRBJ2-3, with 10 bases that match TRBD2. Germline CDR1 reads SNHLY; CDR2 reads FYNNEI. The CDR3 extends over 16 amino acids. With V trimmed by 3 bases and J by 2 bases, 5 bases remained unmatched. CDR3 in amino acids: CASSELGLATTDTQYF. The CDR3 DNA sequence: TGTGCCAGCAGTGAGTTGGGACTAGCGACCACAGATACGCAGTATTTT.

The chain links TRBV28 to TRBJ2-7; 8 bases map to TRBD1. Germline V lookup: CDR1 MDHEN, CDR2 SYDVKM. The ends lost 3 bases at V and 12 bases at J; junction bases unmatched: 16. This CDR3 region has 15 residues. The CDR3 reads CASSFRGTGAYLGYF. CDR3 DNA sequence: TGTGCCAGCAGTTTTCGGGGGACAGGAGCCTACTTGGGGTACTTC.

This sequence joins TRBV7-3 and TRBJ2-7; 12 bases match TRBD1. Trimming took 5 bases from V and 5 from J; bases not matched to a gene: 7. The germline CDR1 and CDR2 sequences are SGHTA and FQGTGA. The CDR3 covers 15 residues. The CDR3 protein is CASSPPGQGANEQYF. The CDR3 DNA sequence: TGTGCCAGCAGCCCGCCGGGACAGGGGGCCAACGAGCAGTACTTC.

The J gene is TRBJ2-7, the V gene TRBV7-6; 13 nucleotides align to TRBD2. Germline V CDR1 and CDR2: SGHVS, FNYEAQ. This CDR3 has 15 residues. The V segment lost 5 bases and the J segment 3 bases; nucleotides outside the gene matches: 4. CDR3 region: CASSGGTSGIYEQYF. CDR3 bases: TGTGCCAGCAGCGGCGGGACTAGCGGGATCTACGAGCAGTACTTC.

The chain joins TRBV6-2 or TRBV6-3 to TRBJ2-1; unclear D gene. The CDR3 length is 12 residues. Trimming left V 6 bases short and J 7 bases short, with 10 bases between. Germline loops: CDR1 MNHEY, CDR2 SVGEGT. CDR3 nucleotides: TGTGCCAGCAGCCACGGGTTAAATGAGCAGTTCTTC. Encoded protein: CASSHGLNEQFF.

This clone occurred a few times. The chain combines TRBV23-1 with TRBJ2-3, with D perhaps matching TRBD1 (6 bases). TRBV23-1 belongs to the ORF category, with a function that is uncertain. V was trimmed by 4 bases and J by 4 bases, leaving 15 bases between them. The CDR3 is 15 amino acids. CDR3 amino acids: CASSLDQGWADTQYF. The CDR3 nucleotides read TGCGCCAGCAGTCTAGATCAGGGGTGGGCAGATACGCAGTATTTT.

This clone was seen ten or more times. This sequence joins TRBV4-2 and TRBJ1-2; D not certain. V lost 0 bases and J 4 bases, leaving 15 bases between the germline ends. The CDR3 totals 16 residues. Germline CDR1 LGHNA, CDR2 YNFKEQ. CDR3: CASSQELSETFYGYTF. For the CDR3, the DNA is TGTGCCAGCAGCCAAGAGTTGTCAGAGACTTTCTATGGCTACACCTTC.

The rearrangement uses TRBV6-2 or TRBV6-3 and TRBJ1-5, with 10 bases fitting TRBD1. Germline CDR1 MNHEY, CDR2 SVGEGT. There are 15 residues in the CDR3. V lost 3 bases, J lost 2 bases, and 1 base stayed unmatched. CDR3: CASSYGQGGNQPQHF. CDR3 sequence (DNA): TGTGCCAGCAGTTATGGACAGGGGGGCAATCAGCCCCAGCATTTT.

The rearrangement joins TRBV19 to TRBJ2-7; TRBD2 matches 7 bases. This CDR3 region has 14 residues. Per germline, CDR1 LNHDA and CDR2 SQIVND (reference sequence). V shed 5 bases and J 3 bases; nucleotides not matched to a gene: 7. In DNA form, the CDR3 reads TGTGCCAGTAGTGCCGGAGTAGCGGGCTACGAGCAGTACTTC. It encodes CASSAGVAGYEQYF.

The chain couples TRBV2 to TRBJ2-1; unclear D gene. Germline CDR1 reads SNHLY; CDR2 reads FYNNEI. V dropped 7 bases and J dropped 5 bases, with 12 bases sitting between them. The CDR3 consists of 13 residues. In nucleotides, the CDR3 is TGTGCCAGCAAAGTCGGTAAACACAATGAGCAGTTCTTC. Its translation is CASKVGKHNEQFF.

The CDR3: CATSSSGMSYEQYF. The CDR3, as DNA: TGTGCCACCTCATCTAGCGGGATGAGCTACGAGCAGTACTTC. The V gene is TRBV5-4, the J gene TRBJ2-7, with 9 bases that match TRBD2. The CDR3 spans 14 residues. In germline, CDR1 is SGHNT, CDR2 YYREEE (reference sequence). V lost 9 bases to trimming and J lost 3 bases; unmatched junction nucleotides: 10. The full variable domain, its missing parts supplied by reference TRBV5-4 and TRBJ2-7, is ETGVTQSPTHLIKTRGQQVTLRCSSQSGHNTVSWYQQALGQGPQFIFQYYREEENGRGNFPPRFSGLQFPNYSSELNVNALELDDSALYLCATSSSGMSYEQYFGPGTRLTVT.

V usage is TRBV18 and J usage is TRBJ1-2, with D possibly being TRBD1 (5 bases). V was cut by 3 bases and J by 7 bases, with 12 bases left in between. The CDR3 is 13 residues long. The V gene's germline CDR1 is KGHSH and CDR2 LQKENI. In nucleotides, the CDR3 is TGTGCCAGCTCACCCTCGGGGGGATTTGGCTACACCTTC. Encoded protein: CASSPSGGFGYTF.

The V call is TRBV11-2, the J call TRBJ2-2; D remains unclear. V was clipped by 1 base and J by 1 base, with 7 bases between them. CDR1 and CDR2 (germline): SGHAT, FQNNGV. CDR3 length equals 15 residues. The DNA of the CDR3 is TGTGCCAGCAGCTTAGCAGTGTTGAACACCGGGGAGCTGTTTTTT. Its translation: CASSLAVLNTGELFF.

This sequence joins TRBV4-1 and TRBJ2-7; D call uncertain. The V gene's germline CDR1 is MGHRA and CDR2 YSYEKL. Trimming removed 3 bases at V and 2 bases at J, with 11 bases between. CDR3 length: 14 amino acids. The CDR3 DNA follows: TGCGCCAGCAGCCAGGAACTACAAGCCTACGAGCAGTACTTC. Translated: CASSQELQAYEQYF.

The chain is built from TRBV20-1 and TRBJ2-1; 12 positions agree with TRBD2. CDR1 is DFQATT and CDR2 is SNEGSKA in the germline V gene (reference sequence). The junction had 6 bases not matched to a gene; V was cut back by 3 bases and J by 6 bases. The CDR3 covers 15 residues. CDR3 in amino acids: CSASPTSGSSNEQFF. For the CDR3, the DNA is TGCAGTGCTAGTCCGACTAGCGGGAGCAGCAATGAGCAGTTCTTC.

The V call is TRBV9, the J call TRBJ1-1; D gene uncertain. The germline V gene has CDR1 SGDLS and CDR2 YYNGEE. Trimming took off 2 bases at V and 5 bases at J, with 10 bases between the two ends. This CDR3 region has 13 residues. The CDR3: CASSVSGGTEAFF. In nucleotides, the CDR3 is TGTGCCAGCAGCGTCTCCGGAGGGACTGAAGCTTTCTTT.